Sequencing of this TCR beta chain was carried out in a study of T cell responses to AZD1222 COVID-19 vaccine. Profiling relied on immunoSEQ multiplex PCR, and the TCRdb table lists in-frame clones only, not all of them. Of around 99,000 clones in the sample, around nine tenths were seen once. Concerning this clone itself: Its specificity is not known.

The CDR3 consists of 13 residues. CDR1 LGHNT and CDR2 FRNRAP come from the germline V gene. Trimming took 7 bases from V and 4 from J; bases not matched to a gene: 5. Broader study findings: The donor group comprised mostly white British people and more females; the analysis possibly underestimated clonal diversity. Vaccine-related CD4 TCRs covered spike, predominating at 160-218 and 743-854. In all cases, repertoires were sampled only after the peak T cell response.

The sample was peripheral blood, taken 28 days after the second AZD1222 dose. This clonotype was sampled from an adult who received the AZD1222 COVID-19 vaccine. The V and J genes are TRBV12-5 and TRBJ2-7, with 9 bases identical to TRBD2. In nucleotides, the CDR3 is TGTGCTAGTGCCCTTAGCGGGAGATACGAGCAGTACTTC. Translated, it gives CASALSGRYEQYF. Together with reference TRBV12-5 and TRBJ2-7, the CDR3 gives the full variable domain: DARVTQTPRHKVTEMGQEVTMRCQPILGHNTVFWYRQTMMQGLELLAYFRNRAPLDDSGMPKDRFSAEMPDATLATLKIQPSEPRDSAVYFCASALSGRYEQYFGPGTRLTVT.